These 27 T cell receptor beta chains were all obtained from the same sample, sequenced in a study of blood T cells in healthy people across ages (dated by TCRdb to the mid-2010s). The library relied on 5' RACE. TCRdb records Illumina HiSeq 2500 as the sequencer. A second PCR of roughly 6 to 11 cycles was run with a J-beta primer mix and a sample-barcoded 5' primer. TCRdb took the public reads, trimmed them with fastp at Q25, ran MiXCR for clone calling and kept in-frame beta chains. Rows matching on CDR3 protein sequence are summarized as one entry with the most common DNA and genes. This sample has just over 1 million distinct CDR3 sequences in its table, and around 43% of those were observed once. The top ten clones comprise approximately 17% of the sample. The sample consisted of blood. These receptors were taken from a woman aged 60 to 75 in good health.

This clonotype has just one count. This chain connects TRBV20-1 to TRBJ2-7; 9 positions match TRBD1. V shed 2 bases, J shed 0 bases, and the junction held 5 bases outside the gene matches. The CDR3 has 15 residues. Germline assignment: CDR1 DFQATT and CDR2 SNEGSKA (reference sequence). The CDR3 DNA reads TGCAGTGCTAGATTCCGGGACAGGGTCTCCTACGAGCAGTACTTC. It specifies CSARFRDRVSYEQYF.

CDR3 sequence: CASSFMAGQGLGGYTF. The CDR3, as DNA: TGTGCCAGCAGTTTTATGGCTGGACAGGGCCTTGGTGGCTACACCTTC. The rearrangement joins TRBV28 to TRBJ1-2; TRBD1 matches at 8 bases. The V segment lost 3 bases and the J segment 7 bases; nucleotides outside the gene matches: 13. Germline V lookup: CDR1 MDHEN, CDR2 SYDVKM. CDR3 length equals 16 residues.

The chain combines TRBV3-1 with TRBJ2-7, with D possibly being TRBD2 (5 bases). The CDR3 has 13 residues. The ends were cut back, 1 base at V and 4 bases at J, with 8 bases in the middle. Germline CDR1 is LGHDT and CDR2 is YNNKEL (reference sequence). The CDR3 sequence is CASSQGTYYEQYF. CDR3 coding DNA: TGTGCCAGCAGCCAAGGGACTTATTACGAGCAGTACTTC.

Ten or more counts support this clonotype. V is TRBV20-1 and J is TRBJ2-5; D remains unclear. CDR1 and CDR2 from the germline V gene are DFQATT and SNEGSKA (reference sequence). Trimming removed 5 bases at V and 5 bases at J, with 9 bases between. This CDR3 is 11 amino acids long. In DNA form, the CDR3 reads TGCAGTGCTCGCCCCCAGGAGACCCAGTACTTC. It translates to CSARPQETQYF.

This clonotype was detected once. This chain joins TRBV20-1 and TRBJ1-5, with unresolved D. This CDR3 spans 17 amino acids. The V gene lost 0 bases and the J gene lost 2 bases, with 17 bases spanning the gap. Per the germline V gene, CDR1 is DFQATT and CDR2 is SNEGSKA (reference sequence). The CDR3 sequence is CSARDISIGVGNQPQHF. CDR3 nucleotide sequence: TGCAGTGCTAGAGATATTTCAATTGGGGTCGGCAATCAGCCCCAGCATTTT.

There are a few counts of this clonotype. V usage is TRBV10-3 and J usage is TRBJ2-7; 11 bases line up with TRBD2. The ends lost 2 bases at V and 6 bases at J; junction bases unmatched: 0. CDR3 length: 13 residues. CDR1 and CDR2 (germline): ENHRY, SYGVKD. The CDR3 reads CAISETSGGEQYF. For the CDR3, the DNA is TGTGCCATCAGTGAGACTAGCGGGGGCGAGCAGTACTTC.

Regarding this clonotype: This may come from a read error, since a much larger clone is one base off. The rearrangement links TRBV20-1 to TRBJ1-6, with 9 bases fitting TRBD1. The CDR3 runs to 15 residues. CDR1 and CDR2 from the germline V gene are DFQATT and SNEGSKA (reference sequence). The chain's CDR3 is CSASLQTGGNLPLHF. CDR3 DNA: TGCAGTGCTAGTCTCCAGACAGGGGGAAATTTACCCCTCCACTTT.

The gene calls are TRBV7-2 and TRBJ2-4; unclear D gene. The CDR3 is made up of 16 amino acids. With 2 bases removed from V and 0 bases from J, the gap between germline ends came to 11 bases. CDR1 is SGHTA, CDR2 FQGNSA, per germline. The CDR3 region is CASSLILLEAKNIQYF. The CDR3 region has the DNA TGTGCCAGCAGCTTAATCCTATTGGAAGCCAAAAACATTCAGTACTTC.

This CDR3 is CSAREGGRMETQYF. As DNA, the CDR3 is TGCAGTGCTAGAGAAGGGGGCAGGATGGAGACCCAGTACTTC. The chain joins TRBV20-1 to TRBJ2-5; 7 positions agree with TRBD1. The J segment lost 5 bases and the V segment lost 0 bases, leaving 6 bases of the junction unmatched. Germline V gene data show CDR1 as DFQATT and CDR2 as SNEGSKA (reference sequence). There are 14 residues in the CDR3.

V usage is TRBV5-6 and J usage is TRBJ2-3, with a weak D call TRBD2 (6 bases). Germline assignment: CDR1 SGHDT and CDR2 YYEEEE. V lost 2 bases and J 1 base, leaving 14 bases between the germline ends. The CDR3 spans 16 residues. For the CDR3, the DNA is TGTGCCAGCAGCTTCGGGTTCACGGGGGGCACAGATACGCAGTATTTT. Translating gives CASSFGFTGGTDTQYF.

This clonotype was recorded a few times. V and J are TRBV10-3 and TRBJ2-1; 12 bases fit TRBD2. From germline, CDR1 is ENHRY and CDR2 SYGVKD. The V segment lost 7 bases and the J segment 4 bases; nucleotides outside the gene matches: 2. CDR3 length: 14 residues. The CDR3 sequence: CAIMGTSGYNEQFF. The CDR3 region has the DNA TGTGCCATCATGGGGACTAGCGGGTACAATGAGCAGTTCTTC.

This clonotype has at least ten counts. The V and J genes are TRBV20-1 and TRBJ1-5; 7 nucleotides line up with TRBD1. The V segment lost 0 bases and the J segment 0 bases; nucleotides outside the gene matches: 11. CDR1 and CDR2 from the germline V gene are DFQATT and SNEGSKA (reference sequence). CDR3 length: 18 residues. The CDR3 loop reads CSARDLQGPKISNQPQHF. The CDR3 DNA is TGCAGTGCTAGAGATTTACAGGGGCCCAAGATTAGCAATCAGCCCCAGCATTTT.

This clonotype has only a few counts. The chain couples TRBV27 to TRBJ2-2, with D possibly matching TRBD1 (7 bases). This CDR3 is 15 amino acids long. The germline gives CDR1 MNHEY, CDR2 SMNVEV (reference sequence). Trimming removed 3 bases from V and 4 bases from J, with 12 bases in between. CDR3 protein: CASSLEGAGTGELFF. CDR3 nucleotides: TGTGCCAGCAGTTTGGAGGGGGCTGGCACCGGGGAGCTGTTTTTT.

V is TRBV20-1 and J is TRBJ1-6, with TRBD1 as a possible D gene (6 bases). The CDR3 has 14 residues. The V gene's germline CDR1 is DFQATT and CDR2 SNEGSKA (reference sequence). Trimming took 5 bases from V and 10 from J, leaving 18 bases between them. CDR3 region: CSALRLSQGSPLHF. CDR3 nucleotides: TGCAGTGCTCTTCGTTTAAGCCAGGGGTCACCCCTCCACTTT.

This clonotype was seen a handful of times. The chain is built from TRBV7-2 and TRBJ2-5, with 14 bases aligning to TRBD2. With 0 bases clipped from V and 6 bases from J, the junction kept 6 bases outside the gene matches. This CDR3 comprises 17 residues. Germline values: CDR1 SGHTA, CDR2 FQGNSA. The DNA of the CDR3 is TGTGCCAGCAGCTTAGCCGGACTAGCGGGAGGCAGGAAGACCCAGTACTTC. It yields the protein CASSLAGLAGGRKTQYF.

Details on this clonotype: One base away lies a much larger clone, so this may be a sequencing read error. This sequence joins TRBV14 and TRBJ2-5; the D gene is possibly TRBD2 (5 bases). The CDR3 is 16 amino acids. CDR1 is SGHDN and CDR2 is FVKESK in the germline V gene. CDR3 sequence (DNA): TGTGCCAACAGCCTCCCAGGTCGGCGGGCCCAAGAGACCCAGTACTTC. It specifies CANSLPGRRAQETQYF.

The chain has TRBV7-9 and TRBJ1-2; unclear D gene. In germline, CDR1 is SEHNR, CDR2 FQNEAQ (reference sequence). V lost 1 base, J lost 5 bases, and 11 bases lay in between. This CDR3 spans 14 amino acids. CDR3 bases: TGTGCCAGCAGCTTAGGAATCCAGAAGTATGGCTACACCTTC. It encodes CASSLGIQKYGYTF.

A note on this clonotype: A much larger clone differs from this one at a single base, so this may be a read error. The CDR3 region is CAGSPRTGVYEQYF. The CDR3 nucleotides are TGTGCCGGCTCACCACGGACAGGGGTGTACGAGCAGTACTTC. The genes are TRBV18 and TRBJ2-5, with TRBD1 matching 9 bases. The better agreement between TRBJ2-7 and the DNA end casts doubt on the J call. CDR3 length: 14 residues. Germline-derived CDR1 and CDR2 are KGHSH and LQKENI.

This clonotype was picked up many times. The genes are TRBV7-9 and TRBJ2-7, with D uncertain. The CDR3 covers 15 residues. Germline V CDR1 and CDR2: SEHNR, FQNEAQ (reference sequence). V was pared by 0 bases and J by 4 bases, with 13 bases between. The CDR3 DNA is TGTGCCAGCAGCTTAGCGGGCGGCAGGTTATACGAGCAGTACTTC. It translates to CASSLAGGRLYEQYF.

In this sample, this clonotype turned up many times. J is TRBJ2-5 and V is TRBV13; 7 bases map to TRBD1. Germline CDR1 PRHDT, CDR2 FYEKMQ (reference sequence). J was trimmed by 1 base and V by 5 bases; bases with no gene match: 4. This CDR3 spans 14 amino acids. CDR3 loop: CASSTRDSQETQYF. The CDR3, as DNA: TGTGCCAGCAGCACTCGGGACAGCCAAGAGACCCAGTACTTC.

The chain recombines TRBV28 with TRBJ2-7; possible D gene TRBD1, 6 bases. The CDR3 loop spans 16 amino acids. Germline V lookup: CDR1 MDHEN, CDR2 SYDVKM. V was pared by 5 bases and J by 6 bases, with 23 bases between. In DNA, the CDR3 is TGTGCCAGCAGTCCGCTCCCACAGGGTATCCATATCGAGCAGTACTTC. This sequence encodes CASSPLPQGIHIEQYF.

The chain combines TRBV6-5 with TRBJ1-1; weak D call: TRBD1 (6 bases). This CDR3 spans 15 amino acids. Germline V gene sequence: CDR1 MNHEY, CDR2 SVGAGI. Between the trimmed V and J ends, which lost 0 bases and 0 bases, there was a span of 8 bases. The CDR3 spells CASSYSGGMNTEAFF. CDR3 bases: TGTGCCAGCAGTTACTCGGGGGGCATGAACACTGAAGCTTTCTTT.

The V and J genes are TRBV2 and TRBJ2-7; a weak D match, TRBD1 (5 bases). Germline CDR1 is SNHLY and CDR2 is FYNNEI. The V end lost 4 bases, the J end lost 5 bases, and 9 bases lay between the germline ends. This CDR3 region has 12 residues. The CDR3 here is CASSGGLHEQYF. The CDR3 region has the DNA TGTGCCAGCAGTGGGGGCCTACACGAGCAGTACTTC.

This chain links TRBV30 with TRBJ2-7; the D gene is possibly TRBD2 (5 bases). The CDR3 has 11 amino acids. Trimming left V 7 bases short and J 2 bases short, with 9 bases between. Germline V CDR1 and CDR2: GTSNPN, SVGIG (reference sequence). The CDR3 DNA is TGTGCCTACCAGACTACCTACGAGCAGTACTTC. The encoded protein is CAYQTTYEQYF. Combining the CDR3 with reference TRBV30 and TRBJ2-7 gives the whole variable domain SQTIHQWPATLVQPVGSPLSLECTVEGTSNPNLYWYRQAAGRGLQLLFYSVGIGQISSEVPQNLSASRPQDRQFILSSKKLLLSDSGFYLCAYQTTYEQYFGPGTRLTVT.

The genes are TRBV7-2 and TRBJ1-2; 9 positions match TRBD1. Germline CDR1 SGHTA, CDR2 FQGNSA. J gave up 2 bases and V 5 bases, and 6 bases lay outside the gene matches. The CDR3 totals 15 residues. The CDR3 protein is CASSGPGTGNYGYTF. DNA of the CDR3: TGTGCCAGCAGCGGTCCCGGGACAGGGAACTATGGCTACACCTTC.

This clonotype was counted a few times. Written as DNA, the CDR3 is TGCAGTGCCGACCTTCTGACAGGGAGCGAGCAGTACTTC. It translates to CSADLLTGSEQYF. V and J are TRBV20-1 and TRBJ2-5, with TRBD1 matching over 7 bases. TRBJ2-7 matches the DNA end more closely, so the J call is doubtful. The CDR3 is made up of 13 amino acids. The germline gives CDR1 DFQATT, CDR2 SNEGSKA (reference sequence).

This clonotype was seen more than once but under ten times. The chain carries TRBV20-1 and TRBJ2-6; D is uncertain. Germline CDR1 reads DFQATT; CDR2 reads SNEGSKA (reference sequence). The CDR3 extends over 15 amino acids. V was cut by 5 bases and J by 0 bases, with 11 bases left in between. The CDR3 nucleotides are TGCAGTGCTCTACAAGACCACTCTGGGGCCAACGTCCTGACTTTC. It encodes CSALQDHSGANVLTF.